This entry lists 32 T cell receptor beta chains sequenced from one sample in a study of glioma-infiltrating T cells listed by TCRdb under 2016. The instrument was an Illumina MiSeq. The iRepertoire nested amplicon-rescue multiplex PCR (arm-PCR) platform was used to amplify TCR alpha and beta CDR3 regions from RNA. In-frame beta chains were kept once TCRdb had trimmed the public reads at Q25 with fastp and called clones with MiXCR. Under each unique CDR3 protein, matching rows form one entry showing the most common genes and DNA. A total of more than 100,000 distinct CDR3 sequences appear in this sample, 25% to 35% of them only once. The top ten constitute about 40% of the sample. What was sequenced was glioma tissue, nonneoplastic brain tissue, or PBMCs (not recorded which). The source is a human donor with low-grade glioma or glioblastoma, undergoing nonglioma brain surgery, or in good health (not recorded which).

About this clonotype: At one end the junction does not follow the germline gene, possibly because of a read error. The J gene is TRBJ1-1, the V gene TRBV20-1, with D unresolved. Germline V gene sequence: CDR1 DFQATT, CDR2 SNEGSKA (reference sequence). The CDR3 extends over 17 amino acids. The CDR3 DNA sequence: TGCAGTGCTATCCCGATCCACAAGGAGGGTTTTAACACTGAAGATTTCTTT. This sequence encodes CSAIPIHKEGFNTEDFF.

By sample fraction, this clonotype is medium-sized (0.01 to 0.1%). CDR3 in DNA: TGTGCCACCAAGAAGCCTCGACAGGGGGCCTATTCACCCCTCCACTTT. Its protein is CATKKPRQGAYSPLHF. V is TRBV6-1 and J is TRBJ1-6, with TRBD1 matching over 10 bases. V shed 10 bases, J shed 8 bases, and the junction held 14 bases outside the gene matches. Germline V gene sequence: CDR1 MNHNS, CDR2 SASEGT. The CDR3 extends over 16 amino acids.

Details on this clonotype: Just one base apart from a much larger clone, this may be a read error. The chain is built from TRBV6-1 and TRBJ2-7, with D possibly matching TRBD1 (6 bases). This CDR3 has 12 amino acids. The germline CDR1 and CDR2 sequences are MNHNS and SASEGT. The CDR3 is CASSQQGYERYF. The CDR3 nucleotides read TGTGCCAGCAGCCAACAGGGCTACGAGCGGTACTTC.

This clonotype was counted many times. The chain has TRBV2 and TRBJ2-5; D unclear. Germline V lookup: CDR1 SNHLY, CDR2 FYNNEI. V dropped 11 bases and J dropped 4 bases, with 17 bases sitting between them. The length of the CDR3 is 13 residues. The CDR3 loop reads CAGTTERSETQYF. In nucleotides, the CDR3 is TGTGCCGGAACGACGGAGCGATCAGAGACCCAGTACTTC. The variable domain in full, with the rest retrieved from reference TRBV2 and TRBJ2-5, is EPEVTQTPSHQVTQMGQEVILRCVPISNHLYFYWYRQILGQKVEFLVSFYNNEISEKSEIFDDQFSVERPDGSNFTLKIRSTKLEDSAMYFCAGTTERSETQYFGPGTRLLVL.

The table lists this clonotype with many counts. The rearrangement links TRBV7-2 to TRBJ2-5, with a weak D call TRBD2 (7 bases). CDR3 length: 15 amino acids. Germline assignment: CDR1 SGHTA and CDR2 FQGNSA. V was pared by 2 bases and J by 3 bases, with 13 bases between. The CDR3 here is CASSLRGGPEETQYF. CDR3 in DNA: TGTGCCAGCAGCTTAAGGGGGGGGCCTGAAGAGACCCAGTACTTC.

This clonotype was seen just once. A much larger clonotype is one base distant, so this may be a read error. CDR3 sequence (DNA): TGTGCCAGCAGCTTGTTCGGGAAAAACACTGAAGCTTTCTTT. It translates to CASSLFGKNTEAFF. The chain is built from TRBV7-9 and TRBJ1-1; D not resolved. The CDR3 spans 14 residues. The germline V and J ends were trimmed by 3 bases and 2 bases, with 10 bases remaining between them. CDR1 is SEHNR and CDR2 is FQNEAQ in the germline V gene (reference sequence).

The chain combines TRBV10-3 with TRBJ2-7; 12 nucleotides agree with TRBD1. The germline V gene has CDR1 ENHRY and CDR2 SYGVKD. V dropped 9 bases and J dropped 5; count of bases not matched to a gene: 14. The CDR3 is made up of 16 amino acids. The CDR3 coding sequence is TGTGCCATTAAACCCAATCCGGGACAGGGGGCCCACGAGCAGTACTTC. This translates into CAIKPNPGQGAHEQYF.

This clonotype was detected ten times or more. CDR3 nucleotide sequence: TGCAGTGCTCCCCCTCCCAGCCTATATGCAGATGAGCAGTTCTTC. It specifies CSAPPPSLYADEQFF. The genes are TRBV20-1 and TRBJ2-1; D remains ambiguous. There are 15 residues in the CDR3. Germline V CDR1 and CDR2: DFQATT, SNEGSKA (reference sequence). V lost 5 bases, J lost 8 bases, and 22 bases lay in between.

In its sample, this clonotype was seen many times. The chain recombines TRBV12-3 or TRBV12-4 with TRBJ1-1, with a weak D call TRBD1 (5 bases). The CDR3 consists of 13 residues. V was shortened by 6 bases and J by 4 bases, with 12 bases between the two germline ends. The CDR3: CASRQMGGTEAFF. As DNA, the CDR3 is TGTGCCAGCAGGCAAATGGGGGGCACTGAAGCTTTCTTT.

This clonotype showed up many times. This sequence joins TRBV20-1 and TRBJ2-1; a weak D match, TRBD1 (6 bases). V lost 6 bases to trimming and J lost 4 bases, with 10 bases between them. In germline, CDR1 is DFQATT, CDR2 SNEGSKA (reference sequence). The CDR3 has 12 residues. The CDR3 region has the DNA TGCAGTGCACAGGGATTTTACAATGAGCAGTTCTTC. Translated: CSAQGFYNEQFF.

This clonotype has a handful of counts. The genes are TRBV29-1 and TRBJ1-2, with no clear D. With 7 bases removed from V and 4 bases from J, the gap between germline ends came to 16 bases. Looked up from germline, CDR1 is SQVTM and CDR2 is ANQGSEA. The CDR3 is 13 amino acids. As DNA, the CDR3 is TGCAGCGGTGATGCCTCGGGTGGCTATGGCTACACCTTC. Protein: CSGDASGGYGYTF.

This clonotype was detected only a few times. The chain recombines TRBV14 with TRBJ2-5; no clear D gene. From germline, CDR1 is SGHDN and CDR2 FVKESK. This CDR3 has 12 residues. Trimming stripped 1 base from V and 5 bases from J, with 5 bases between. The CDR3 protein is CASSQARETQYF. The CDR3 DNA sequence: TGTGCCAGCAGCCAAGCACGGGAGACCCAGTACTTC. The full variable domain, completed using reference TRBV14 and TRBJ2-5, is EAGVTQFPSHSVIEKGQTVTLRCDPISGHDNLYWYRRVMGKEIKFLLHFVKESKQDESGMPNNRFLAERTGGTYSTLKVQPAELEDSGVYFCASSQARETQYFGPGTRLLVL.

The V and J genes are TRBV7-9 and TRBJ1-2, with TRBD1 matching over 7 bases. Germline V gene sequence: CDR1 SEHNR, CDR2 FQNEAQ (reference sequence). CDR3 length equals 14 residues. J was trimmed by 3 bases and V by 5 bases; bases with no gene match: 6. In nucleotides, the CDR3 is TGTGCCAGCAGCCGACAGGGCGGCTACTATGGCTACACCTTC. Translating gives CASSRQGGYYGYTF.

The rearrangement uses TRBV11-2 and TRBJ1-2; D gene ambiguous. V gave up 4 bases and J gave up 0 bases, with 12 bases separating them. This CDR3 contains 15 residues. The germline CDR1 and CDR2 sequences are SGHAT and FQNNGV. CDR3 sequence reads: CASSSLRDSNYGYTF. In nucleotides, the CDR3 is TGTGCCAGCAGCTCCCTTCGAGACTCTAACTATGGCTACACCTTC.

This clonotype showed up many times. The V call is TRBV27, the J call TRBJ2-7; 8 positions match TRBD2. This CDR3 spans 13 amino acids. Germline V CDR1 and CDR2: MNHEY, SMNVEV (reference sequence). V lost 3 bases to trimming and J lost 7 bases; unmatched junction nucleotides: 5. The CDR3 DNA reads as TGTGCCAGCAGTTTTCGGGGGGGGCTTGAGCAGTACTTC. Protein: CASSFRGGLEQYF.

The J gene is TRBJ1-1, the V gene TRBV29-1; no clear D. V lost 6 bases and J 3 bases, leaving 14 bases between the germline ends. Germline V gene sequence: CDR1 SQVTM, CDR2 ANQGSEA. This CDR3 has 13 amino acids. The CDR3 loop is CSVTVLRDTEAFF. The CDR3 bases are TGCAGCGTCACAGTGTTAAGAGACACTGAAGCTTTCTTT.

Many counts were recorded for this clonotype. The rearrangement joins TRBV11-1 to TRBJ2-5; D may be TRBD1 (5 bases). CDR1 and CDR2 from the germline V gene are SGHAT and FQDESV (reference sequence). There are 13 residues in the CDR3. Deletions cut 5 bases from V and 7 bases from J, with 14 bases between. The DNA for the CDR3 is TGTGCCAGCAGCGGAACAGGTTCTTGGACCCAGTACTTC. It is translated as CASSGTGSWTQYF.

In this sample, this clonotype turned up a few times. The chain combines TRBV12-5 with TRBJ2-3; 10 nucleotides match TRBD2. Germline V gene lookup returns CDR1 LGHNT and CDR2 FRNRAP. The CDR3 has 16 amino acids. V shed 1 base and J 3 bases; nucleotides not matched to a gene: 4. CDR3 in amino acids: CASGLGTSGATDTQYF. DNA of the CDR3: TGTGCTAGTGGTTTGGGAACTAGCGGGGCTACAGATACGCAGTATTTT.

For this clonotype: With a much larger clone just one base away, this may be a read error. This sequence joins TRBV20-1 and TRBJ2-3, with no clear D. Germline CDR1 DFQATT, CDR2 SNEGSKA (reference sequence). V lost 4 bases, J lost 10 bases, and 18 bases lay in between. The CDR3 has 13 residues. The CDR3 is CSAKAQPDGAQYF. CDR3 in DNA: TGCAGTGCTAAGGCTCAACCGGATGGTGCGCAGTATTTT.

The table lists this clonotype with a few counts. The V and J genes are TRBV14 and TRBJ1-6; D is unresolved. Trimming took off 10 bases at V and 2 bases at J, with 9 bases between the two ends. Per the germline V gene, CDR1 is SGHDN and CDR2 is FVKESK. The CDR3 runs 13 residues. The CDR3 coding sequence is TGTGCCACAAAAGAGGCCTATAATTCACCCCTCCACTTT. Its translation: CATKEAYNSPLHF.

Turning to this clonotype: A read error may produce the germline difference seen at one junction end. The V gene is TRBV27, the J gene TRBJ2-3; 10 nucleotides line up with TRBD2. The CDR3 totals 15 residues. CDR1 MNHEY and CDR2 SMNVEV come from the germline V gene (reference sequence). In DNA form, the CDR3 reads TGTGCCAGCAGGCATTTAGCGGGGGGAACAGATAAGCAGTATTTT. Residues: CASRHLAGGTDKQYF.

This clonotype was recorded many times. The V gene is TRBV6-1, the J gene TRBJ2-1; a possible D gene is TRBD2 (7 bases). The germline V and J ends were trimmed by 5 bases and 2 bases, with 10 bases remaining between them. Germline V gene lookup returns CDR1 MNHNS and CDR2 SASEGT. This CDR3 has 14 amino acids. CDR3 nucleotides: TGTGCCAGCAGTCCGGGGGGCCCCTACAATGAGCAGTTCTTC. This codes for CASSPGGPYNEQFF.

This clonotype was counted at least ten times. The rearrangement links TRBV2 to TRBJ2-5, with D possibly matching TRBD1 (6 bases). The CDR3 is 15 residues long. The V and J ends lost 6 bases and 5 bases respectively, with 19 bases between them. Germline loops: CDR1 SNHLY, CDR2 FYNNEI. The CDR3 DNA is TGTGCCAGCAGAGCCGGGACATCGGCCCCGGAGACCCAGTACTTC. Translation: CASRAGTSAPETQYF.

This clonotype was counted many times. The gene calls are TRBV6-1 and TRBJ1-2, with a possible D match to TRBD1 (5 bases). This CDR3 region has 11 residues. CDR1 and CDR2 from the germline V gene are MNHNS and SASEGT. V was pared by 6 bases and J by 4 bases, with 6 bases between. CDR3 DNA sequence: TGTGCCAGCAGCGACAGCTATGGCTACACCTTC. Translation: CASSDSYGYTF.

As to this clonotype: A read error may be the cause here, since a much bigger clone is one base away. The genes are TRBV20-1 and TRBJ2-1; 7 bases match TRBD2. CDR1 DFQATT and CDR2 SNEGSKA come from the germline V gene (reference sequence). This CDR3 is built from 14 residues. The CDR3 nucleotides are TGCAGTGCAGGACCGGGGGGACGGTCCGATGAGCGGTTCTTC. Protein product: CSAGPGGRSDERFF.

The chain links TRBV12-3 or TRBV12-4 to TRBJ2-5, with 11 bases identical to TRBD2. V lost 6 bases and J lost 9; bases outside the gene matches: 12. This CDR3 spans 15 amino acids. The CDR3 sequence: CASRVSGGALEAQYF. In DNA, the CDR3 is TGTGCCAGCAGGGTTAGCGGGGGGGCCCTTGAGGCCCAGTACTTC.

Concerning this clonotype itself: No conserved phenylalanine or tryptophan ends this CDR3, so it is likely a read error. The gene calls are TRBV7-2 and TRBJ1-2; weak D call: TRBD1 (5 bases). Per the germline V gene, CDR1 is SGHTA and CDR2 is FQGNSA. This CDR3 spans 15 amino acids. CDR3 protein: CANSFYPGQTYGYTL. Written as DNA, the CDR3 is TGTGCCAACAGCTTTTACCCGGGGCAGACCTATGGCTACACCCTC.

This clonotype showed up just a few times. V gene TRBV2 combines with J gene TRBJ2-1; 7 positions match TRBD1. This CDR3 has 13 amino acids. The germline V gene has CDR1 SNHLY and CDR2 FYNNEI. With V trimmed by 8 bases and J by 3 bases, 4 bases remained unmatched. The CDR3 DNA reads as TGTGCCAGCCGGCCAGGGGGCTACAATGAGCAGTTCTTC. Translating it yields CASRPGGYNEQFF.

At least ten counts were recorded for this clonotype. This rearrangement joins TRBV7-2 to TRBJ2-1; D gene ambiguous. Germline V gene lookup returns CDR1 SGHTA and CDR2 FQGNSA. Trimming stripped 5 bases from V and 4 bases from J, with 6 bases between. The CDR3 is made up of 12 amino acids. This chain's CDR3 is CASSVQYNEQFF. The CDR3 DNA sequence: TGTGCCAGCAGCGTCCAATACAATGAGCAGTTCTTC.

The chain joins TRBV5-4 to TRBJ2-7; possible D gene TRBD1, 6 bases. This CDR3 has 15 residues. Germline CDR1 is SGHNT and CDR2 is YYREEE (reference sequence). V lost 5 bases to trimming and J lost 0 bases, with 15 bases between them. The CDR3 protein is CASSYFQGISYEQYF. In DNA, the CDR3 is TGTGCCAGCAGTTACTTTCAGGGGATCTCCTACGAGCAGTACTTC. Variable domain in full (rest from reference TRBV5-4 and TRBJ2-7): ETGVTQSPTHLIKTRGQQVTLRCSSQSGHNTVSWYQQALGQGPQFIFQYYREEENGRGNFPPRFSGLQFPNYSSELNVNALELDDSALYLCASSYFQGISYEQYFGPGTRLTVT.

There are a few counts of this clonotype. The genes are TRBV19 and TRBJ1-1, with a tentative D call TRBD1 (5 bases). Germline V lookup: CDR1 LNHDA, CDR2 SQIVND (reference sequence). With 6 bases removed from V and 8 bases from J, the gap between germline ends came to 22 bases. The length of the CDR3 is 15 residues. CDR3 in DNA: TGTGCCAGTAGAATATCCGGCAGGGAGAGTTTAGAAGCTTTCTTT. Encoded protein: CASRISGRESLEAFF.

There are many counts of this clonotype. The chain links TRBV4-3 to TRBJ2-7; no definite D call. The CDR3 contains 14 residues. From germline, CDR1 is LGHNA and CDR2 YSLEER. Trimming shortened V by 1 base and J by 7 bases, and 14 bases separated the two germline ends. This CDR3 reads CASSQGVRSHEQYF. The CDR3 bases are TGCGCCAGCAGCCAAGGAGTACGCTCCCATGAGCAGTACTTC.